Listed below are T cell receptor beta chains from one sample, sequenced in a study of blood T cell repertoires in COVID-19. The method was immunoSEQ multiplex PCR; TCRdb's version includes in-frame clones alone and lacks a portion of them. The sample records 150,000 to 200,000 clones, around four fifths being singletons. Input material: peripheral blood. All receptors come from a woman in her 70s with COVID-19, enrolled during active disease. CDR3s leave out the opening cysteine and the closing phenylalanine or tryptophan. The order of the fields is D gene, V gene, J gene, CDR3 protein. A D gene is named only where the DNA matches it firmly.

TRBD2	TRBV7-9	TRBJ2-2	ASSSPLAGGRGTGELF
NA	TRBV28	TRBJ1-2	ASSLNRVNYGYT
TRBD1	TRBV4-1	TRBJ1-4	ASRGDRREKLF
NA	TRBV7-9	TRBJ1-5	ASSLGTAGNQPQH
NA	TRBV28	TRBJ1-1	ASTPEIFTEAF
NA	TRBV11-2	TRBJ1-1	ASSFILAGRETEAF
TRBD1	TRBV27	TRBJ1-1	ASRRAGTGWRTEAF
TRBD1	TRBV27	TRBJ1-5	ASSFDRGGNQPQH
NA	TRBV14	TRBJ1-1	ASSQYRANTEAF
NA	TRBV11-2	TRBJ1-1	ASSRSGGVGRNTEAF
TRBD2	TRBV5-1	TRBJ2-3	ASSVGKGTITDTQY
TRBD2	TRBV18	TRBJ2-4	ASSPGGSGNIQY
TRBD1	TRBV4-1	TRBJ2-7	ASSQEWGQGYEQY
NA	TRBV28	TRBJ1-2	ASSLGPREYYGYT
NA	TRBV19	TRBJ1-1	ASSGSGWGTEAF
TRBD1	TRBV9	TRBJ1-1	ASSVTGQGNTEAF
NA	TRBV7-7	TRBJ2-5	ASSRDTGPQETQY